The 10 T cell receptor beta chains reported below all come from one sample, sequenced in a study of blood T cells in healthy people across ages (dated by TCRdb to 2015 to 2017). Receptors were amplified or captured by 5' RACE. The reads were generated on an Illumina HiSeq 2500. A second about 6 to 11 cycle PCR used a sample-barcoded 5' primer and a J-beta primer mix. TCRdb applied fastp at Q25 and MiXCR to the public reads, then kept only in-frame beta chains. Each CDR3 protein gets just one entry, which takes the most common genes and DNA from the rows behind it. The sample records about 1.8 million distinct CDR3 sequences, just under 50% of which are singletons. Clones ranked in the top ten supply less than 2.5% of the sample. The sample comprised blood. Receptors were obtained from a woman in her thirties or forties in good health.

The chain links TRBV3-1 to TRBJ2-7, with unresolved D. In germline, CDR1 is LGHDT, CDR2 YNNKEL (reference sequence). The CDR3 sequence is 14 residues long. Trimming shortened V by 0 bases and J by 3 bases, and 9 bases separated the two germline ends. CDR3 amino acids: CASSQDPVNYEQYF. In nucleotides, the CDR3 is TGTGCCAGCAGCCAAGATCCAGTTAACTACGAGCAGTACTTC.

This clonotype was observed a handful of times. This chain uses TRBV7-2 with TRBJ2-7, with no clear D. Germline lookup yields CDR1 SGHTA and CDR2 FQGNSA. V was trimmed by 4 bases and J by 7 bases, leaving 17 bases between them. The CDR3 spans 14 residues. The CDR3 DNA reads TGTGCCAGCAGCTCCCCGGGTGCGGCGTGGGAGCAGTACTTC. This encodes CASSSPGAAWEQYF.

This clonotype was counted once. CDR3 loop: CASSLGSGIAGTYEQYF. CDR3 DNA sequence: TGTGCCAGCAGCTTGGGTTCAGGGATAGCTGGGACCTACGAGCAGTACTTC. This sequence joins TRBV7-2 and TRBJ2-4, with TRBD1 as a possible D gene (5 bases). The end of the DNA is better explained by TRBJ2-7, so the J call may be wrong. Germline V gene sequence: CDR1 SGHTA, CDR2 FQGNSA. The CDR3 runs to 17 residues.

This sequence joins TRBV4-3 and TRBJ2-3; the match to TRBD2 covers 7 bases. The CDR3 runs to 17 residues. The junction had 11 bases not matched to a gene; V was cut back by 0 bases and J by 5 bases. CDR1 and CDR2 (germline): LGHNA, YSLEER. This CDR3 is CASSQDGRGGAGDTQYF. The CDR3 DNA is TGCGCCAGCAGCCAAGATGGGAGGGGAGGGGCTGGAGATACGCAGTATTTT.

This chain links TRBV12-3 or TRBV12-4 with TRBJ1-5, with 7 nucleotides matching TRBD1. Trimming at V came to 7 bases and at J to 3 bases, leaving 9 bases not matched to a gene. The CDR3 length is 15 residues. CDR3 in DNA: TGTGCCAGCACTCAAGGGACAGATACCAATCAGCCCCAGCATTTT. Its translation: CASTQGTDTNQPQHF.

V is TRBV6-5 and J is TRBJ1-5, with 9 bases aligning to TRBD1. CDR1 MNHEY and CDR2 SVGAGI come from the germline V gene. Trimming cost V 6 bases and J 3 bases; bases outside gene matches: 6. The CDR3 has 15 residues. CDR3 sequence reads: CASRGTGRNNQPQHF. CDR3 DNA: TGTGCCAGCAGGGGGACAGGGCGAAACAATCAGCCCCAGCATTTT.

In its sample, this clonotype was seen a few times. The gene calls are TRBV27 and TRBJ1-2; 8 bases match TRBD1. CDR3 length: 12 residues. V lost 6 bases to trimming and J lost 7 bases; unmatched junction nucleotides: 4. Germline CDR1 is MNHEY and CDR2 is SMNVEV (reference sequence). For the CDR3, the DNA is TGTGCCAGCAGGCAGGGGGCTGTTGGCTACACCTTC. Its translation is CASRQGAVGYTF.

The chain uses TRBV5-1 and TRBJ2-3; 7 nucleotides line up with TRBD2. CDR1 and CDR2 from the germline V gene are SGHRS and YFSETQ. CDR3 length equals 16 residues. Trimming at V came to 1 base and at J to 6 bases, leaving 11 bases not matched to a gene. CDR3 sequence (DNA): TGCGCCAGCAGCTTGACGGCTAGCGGACTCTTTGATACGCAGTATTTT. This translates into CASSLTASGLFDTQYF.

This clonotype was seen more than once but under ten times. The V gene is TRBV4-2, the J gene TRBJ1-2; the D gene is possibly TRBD1 (6 bases). This CDR3 spans 16 amino acids. Trimming stripped 1 base from V and 1 base from J, with 13 bases between. Germline CDR1 reads LGHNA; CDR2 reads YNFKEQ. Here the CDR3 reads CASSQARGGINYGYTF. In nucleotides, the CDR3 is TGTGCCAGCAGCCAAGCCAGAGGGGGGATTAACTATGGCTACACCTTC.

CDR3 protein: CASSLGARYDQETQYF. The DNA of the CDR3 is TGTGCCAGCAGCTTAGGCGCAAGGTACGATCAAGAGACCCAGTACTTC. The chain carries TRBV7-2 and TRBJ2-5; no definite D call. Between the trimmed V and J ends, which lost 1 base and 2 bases, there was a span of 14 bases. The CDR3 loop spans 16 amino acids. The V gene's germline CDR1 is SGHTA and CDR2 FQGNSA.